The 7 T cell receptor beta chains listed next were all sequenced from one sample in a study of cytomegalovirus exposure and HLA in healthy donors. Clones were sequenced by immunoSEQ multiplex PCR, and TCRdb holds only the in-frame ones, with some missing. Altogether under 250,000 clones are present, around 80% being singletons, with the ten largest covering 1% to 1.5%. The sequenced sample consisted of PBMCs. These receptors came from a woman aged 30 to 39 in good health and CMV-seronegative.

This chain connects TRBV19 to TRBJ2-7; D unresolved. Germline CDR1 reads LNHDA; CDR2 reads SQIVND (reference sequence). This CDR3 is 14 amino acids long. The V end was cut by 5 bases, the J end by 5 bases, with 16 bases between. CDR3 coding DNA: TGTGCCAGTAGTCAAGCGCCCTCGGAGCACGAGCAGTACTTC. Translation gives CASSQAPSEHEQYF.

The chain has TRBV6-1 and TRBJ1-1; 7 positions agree with TRBD1. V dropped 4 bases and J dropped 4; count of bases not matched to a gene: 3. The CDR3 is 13 amino acids. Germline-derived CDR1 and CDR2 are MNHNS and SASEGT. As DNA, the CDR3 is TGTGCCAGCAGTGGACAGGGCTTCACTGAAGCTTTCTTT. It specifies CASSGQGFTEAFF.

The chain links TRBV5-1 to TRBJ2-2; D uncertain. This CDR3 has 15 amino acids. Looked up from germline, CDR1 is SGHRS and CDR2 is YFSETQ. Deletions cut 0 bases from V and 2 bases from J, with 8 bases between. CDR3 region: CASSLERANTGELFF. CDR3 coding DNA: TGCGCCAGCAGCTTGGAAAGAGCTAACACCGGGGAGCTGTTTTTT.

This chain's CDR3 is CASSTGSGANVLTF. CDR3 nucleotides: TGCGCCAGCAGTACGGGTTCGGGGGCCAACGTCCTGACTTTC. The gene calls are TRBV10-1 and TRBJ2-6, with unresolved D. Germline V CDR1 and CDR2: WNHNN, SYGVQD (reference sequence). V lost 5 bases to trimming and J lost 4 bases, with 9 bases between them. The CDR3 totals 14 residues.

The V call is TRBV14, the J call TRBJ1-3; TRBD1 might be the D (5 bases). The germline V gene encodes CDR1 SGHDN and CDR2 FVKESK. This CDR3 region has 15 residues. V was trimmed by 4 bases and J by 2 bases, leaving 12 bases between them. The CDR3 DNA reads TGTGCCAGCAGCCTTCAGGGTATCGCTGGAAACACCATATATTTT. Amino acid sequence: CASSLQGIAGNTIYF. Combining the CDR3 with reference TRBV14 and TRBJ1-3 gives the whole variable domain EAGVTQFPSHSVIEKGQTVTLRCDPISGHDNLYWYRRVMGKEIKFLLHFVKESKQDESGMPNNRFLAERTGGTYSTLKVQPAELEDSGVYFCASSLQGIAGNTIYFGEGSWLTVV.

J is TRBJ1-4 and V is TRBV25-1; D is ambiguous. Germline assignment: CDR1 MGHDK and CDR2 SYGVNS. The V end was cut by 3 bases, the J end by 8 bases, with 16 bases between. The CDR3 is made up of 15 amino acids. CDR3 DNA: TGTGCCAGCAGTGATAGCGAACAGCAAGGGGAAAAACTGTTTTTT. Its translation: CASSDSEQQGEKLFF.

Turning to this clone: At one boundary the junction diverges from the germline segment, which might be a read error. This chain links TRBV6-5 with TRBJ2-3; no definite D call. Germline-derived CDR1 and CDR2 are MNHEY and SVGAGI. There are 16 residues in the CDR3. CDR3 amino acids: CASSYSLGLSIDTQYF. The CDR3 DNA reads TGTGCCAGCAGTTACTCTTTGGGCCTAAGCATAGATACGCAGTATTTT.